In this sample, the clone carrying this T cell receptor (beta chain) turned up a few times. The antigen is undetermined. MiXCR was run by TCRdb on the RT-PCR reads, yielding one entry per CDR3 protein. The repertoire holds roughly 180,000 distinct CDR3 sequences, with around 9% as singletons. The data belong to a study of response to subunit inactivated influenza vaccine. Study conclusions and caveats: Researchers suggested that each seasonal influenza vaccination recruits few new T cells.

Trimming cost V 2 bases and J 1 base; bases outside gene matches: 11. Germline values: CDR1 MNHEY, CDR2 SVGEGT. CDR3 length: 18 residues. The chain couples TRBV6-2 or TRBV6-3 to TRBJ1-1; 9 bases map to TRBD1. Sequences were derived from non-naive T cells sorted from PBMCs, sampled on the day of vaccination. The TCR comes from a man aged 45-65 years who received an inactivated influenza vaccine. Here the CDR3 reads CASSYPTGTGTPNTEAFF. CDR3 bases: TGTGCCAGCAGTTACCCGACGGGGACAGGGACTCCGAACACTGAAGCTTTCTTT.